This passage covers 22 T cell receptor beta chains from one sample sequenced in a study of CD8+CD57+ T cells in acquired aplastic anemia. The template used for profiling TCR beta VDJ and CDR3 was genomic DNA. One entry per CDR3 protein results from TCRdb running MiXCR on the reads. The sample holds approximately 180,000 distinct CDR3 sequences, more than 60% seen once. Before being chosen for sequencing, patients had shown CD8+CD57+ cell expansion by flow cytometry. The sequencing input was sorted CD4+, CD8+, or CD8+CD57+ T cells (not recorded which) from PBMCs. These receptors originate from a human donor with aplastic anemia.

A word on this clonotype: The final CDR3 position lacks the conserved phenylalanine or tryptophan, pointing to a likely read error. The V and J genes are TRBV25-1 and TRBJ2-1; TRBD1 might be the D (6 bases). The CDR3 is 13 amino acids. Per germline, CDR1 MGHDK and CDR2 SYGVNS. The CDR3 here is CASSEDRHNEQFL. CDR3 DNA: TGCGCCAGCAGTGAGGACAGACACAATGAGCAGTTCTTA.

CDR3 amino acids: CSAMRIRGIGDTQYF. The CDR3 DNA reads as TGCAGTGCAATGAGGATCAGGGGTATAGGGGATACGCAGTATTTT. The genes are TRBV20-1 and TRBJ2-3, with D possibly TRBD1 on 6 matching bases. There are 15 residues in the CDR3. Trimming shortened V by 6 bases and J by 6 bases, and 22 bases separated the two germline ends. The germline V gene encodes CDR1 DFQATT and CDR2 SNEGSKA (reference sequence).

The chain uses TRBV19 and TRBJ1-3; D perhaps matches TRBD1 (5 bases). Germline V CDR1 and CDR2: LNHDA, SQIVND (reference sequence). This CDR3 contains 12 residues. With 9 bases removed from V and 3 bases from J, the gap between germline ends came to 9 bases. The CDR3 sequence: CASGGRGNTIYF. The CDR3 DNA sequence: TGTGCCAGCGGGGGACGTGGAAACACCATATATTTT.

This clonotype showed up just a few times. One base away lies a much larger clone, so this may be a sequencing read error. This chain uses TRBV12-3 or TRBV12-4 with TRBJ1-1; D not resolved. The CDR3 extends over 13 amino acids. The V and J ends lost 2 bases and 0 bases respectively, with 4 bases between them. CDR3 DNA: TGTGCCAGCAGTTTACAGATGAACACTGAAGCTTTCTTT. Protein sequence: CASSLQMNTEAFF.

This clonotype was seen more than once but under ten times. V is TRBV15 and J is TRBJ2-2; D unclear. Trimming took 0 bases from V and 5 from J, leaving 10 bases between them. The germline CDR1 and CDR2 sequences are LNHNV and YYDKDF (reference sequence). The CDR3 contains 15 residues. The CDR3 here is CATSRDISTTGELFF. CDR3 DNA: TGTGCCACCAGCAGAGATATAAGTACAACCGGGGAGCTGTTTTTT.

V and J are TRBV20-1 and TRBJ2-5; 10 positions match TRBD1. The J call may be faulty, since TRBJ2-7 better matches the DNA end. Germline lookup yields CDR1 DFQATT and CDR2 SNEGSKA (reference sequence). The CDR3 length is 14 residues. CDR3 residues: CSAGGTGAPYEQYF. The DNA of the CDR3 is TGCAGTGCTGGAGGGACAGGGGCCCCCTACGAGCAGTACTTC.

This clonotype has more than one count but fewer than ten. One end of the junction is discordant with germline, which a read error may explain. V and J are TRBV2 and TRBJ2-7; TRBD2 matches at 7 bases. Germline CDR1 SNHLY, CDR2 FYNNEI. The CDR3 is 14 residues long. The CDR3 DNA reads TGTGCCAGCAGTGAACTAGCGGTATACTACGAGCAGTATTTC. The encoded protein is CASSELAVYYEQYF.

This rearrangement joins TRBV20-1 to TRBJ2-3, with D possibly matching TRBD2 (6 bases). Germline V CDR1 and CDR2: DFQATT, SNEGSKA (reference sequence). V lost 0 bases, J lost 4 bases, and 20 bases lay in between. The CDR3 contains 17 residues. The CDR3 sequence is CSARDPLTSGVADTQYF. The CDR3 DNA is TGCAGTGCTAGAGACCCCCTTACCTCGGGAGTAGCAGATACGCAGTATTTT.

There are many counts of this clonotype. The rearrangement uses TRBV27 and TRBJ2-7; 8 bases align to TRBD1. V shed 3 bases, J shed 2 bases, and the junction held 3 bases outside the gene matches. The CDR3 spans 14 residues. Germline CDR1 MNHEY, CDR2 SMNVEV (reference sequence). CDR3 nucleotide sequence: TGTGCCAGCAGTTTGTACAGGGGGGCCTACGAGCAGTACTTC. Translating gives CASSLYRGAYEQYF.

The rearrangement links TRBV2 to TRBJ2-3; maybe TRBD2 (7 bases). Germline-derived CDR1 and CDR2 are SNHLY and FYNNEI. Trimming stripped 6 bases from V and 8 bases from J, with 21 bases between. CDR3 length equals 15 residues. The CDR3 reads CASRRAQGGGGTQYF. CDR3 DNA sequence: TGTGCCAGCAGAAGGGCACAGGGAGGGGGGGGTACGCAGTATTTT.

This clonotype was seen once. The rearrangement joins TRBV15 to TRBJ2-7, with D unclear. CDR1 LNHNV and CDR2 YYDKDF come from the germline V gene (reference sequence). Trimming took 3 bases from V and 1 from J, leaving 10 bases between them. The CDR3 length is 14 residues. CDR3 in amino acids: CATSSGLGSYEQYF. The CDR3 region has the DNA TGTGCCACCAGCAGTGGTCTAGGATCCTACGAGCAGTACTTC.

CDR3 DNA sequence: TGCAGTGCGTTGGTGGCAGGGTCGGGTGGCTACACCTTC. This encodes CSALVAGSGGYTF. The genes are TRBV20-1 and TRBJ1-2; D is perhaps TRBD1 (5 bases). The CDR3 loop spans 13 amino acids. V lost 6 bases, J lost 7 bases, and 18 bases lay in between. Germline CDR1 and CDR2: DFQATT and SNEGSKA (reference sequence).

Within the sample, this clonotype is medium-sized (0.01 to 0.1%). The chain recombines TRBV7-6 with TRBJ1-2; 11 bases map to TRBD1. CDR3 length: 17 amino acids. Germline values: CDR1 SGHVS, CDR2 FNYEAQ. The J segment lost 0 bases and the V segment lost 4 bases, leaving 7 bases of the junction unmatched. The CDR3 region has the DNA TGTGCCAGCAGCTCGGACAGGGGGCGCGAAGCTAACTATGGCTACACCTTC. This codes for CASSSDRGREANYGYTF. Drawing the rest from reference TRBV7-6 and TRBJ1-2, the complete variable domain is GAGVSQSPRYKVTKRGQDVALRCDPISGHVSLYWYRQALGQGPEFLTYFNYEAQQDKSGLPNDRFSAERPEGSISTLTIQRTEQRDSAMYRCASSSDRGREANYGYTFGSGTRLTVV.

The V gene is TRBV20-1, the J gene TRBJ2-1; either TRBD1 or TRBD2 may supply D (5 bases each). Trimming pared 5 bases from V and 8 bases from J, leaving 16 bases between. The germline V gene has CDR1 DFQATT and CDR2 SNEGSKA (reference sequence). CDR3 length: 13 residues. The CDR3 sequence: CSAPLSRGHEQFF. CDR3 coding DNA: TGCAGTGCTCCTTTGTCCCGGGGCCATGAGCAGTTCTTC.

This chain uses TRBV20-1 with TRBJ1-2; TRBD1 matches at 10 bases. J was trimmed by 7 bases and V by 6 bases; bases with no gene match: 8. This CDR3 is 13 amino acids long. Germline CDR1 is DFQATT and CDR2 is SNEGSKA (reference sequence). The CDR3 loop is CSALSRTGGGYTF. Written as DNA, the CDR3 is TGCAGTGCCCTCAGTCGGACAGGGGGTGGCTACACCTTC.

This clonotype came up many times. The chain recombines TRBV6-4 with TRBJ1-4; the D is unclear. V gave up 4 bases and J gave up 0 bases, with 12 bases separating them. CDR1 is MRHNA and CDR2 is SNTAGT in the germline V gene. This CDR3 has 16 amino acids. CDR3 region: CASSGRRCATNEKLFF. The CDR3 DNA sequence: TGTGCCAGCAGTGGAAGGAGGTGTGCAACTAATGAAAAACTGTTTTTT.

This clonotype was picked up a small number of times. This chain joins TRBV10-3 and TRBJ1-6; no reliable D call. This CDR3 region has 17 residues. V lost 0 bases to trimming and J lost 3 bases, with 12 bases between them. Germline V CDR1 and CDR2: ENHRY, SYGVKD. The CDR3 reads CAISESTPRGYNSPLHF. The CDR3 coding sequence is TGTGCCATCAGTGAGTCGACCCCACGTGGCTATAATTCACCCCTCCACTTT.

A few counts support this clonotype. This chain joins TRBV25-1 and TRBJ2-1; TRBD2 aligns across 8 bases. CDR1 is MGHDK and CDR2 is SYGVNS in the germline V gene. J was trimmed by 5 bases and V by 4 bases; bases with no gene match: 10. CDR3 length: 16 residues. As DNA, the CDR3 is TGTGCCAGCAGTGCCTTGGCGCGGGAGGCCGACAATGAGCAGTTCTTC. This sequence encodes CASSALAREADNEQFF.

This clonotype has ten or more counts. This chain links TRBV5-1 with TRBJ1-2; D might be TRBD1 (5 bases). V was trimmed by 5 bases and J by 1 base, leaving 18 bases between them. The CDR3 length is 16 residues. The germline CDR1 and CDR2 sequences are SGHRS and YFSETQ. The CDR3 bases are TGCGCCAGCAGGCAGGCCGGACAAGGTGATAACTATGGCTACACCTTC. This encodes CASRQAGQGDNYGYTF.

This clonotype was counted at least ten times. The chain has TRBV19 and TRBJ2-7; weak D call: TRBD2 (5 bases). V lost 3 bases and J 1 base, leaving 13 bases between the germline ends. CDR3 length: 15 residues. CDR1 and CDR2 from the germline V gene are LNHDA and SQIVND (reference sequence). The CDR3 here is CASSMAGGGSYEQYF. The DNA for the CDR3 is TGTGCCAGTAGTATGGCAGGTGGAGGTTCCTACGAGCAGTACTTC.

As to this clonotype: Mismatch with germline at one junction end may stem from a read error. This chain uses TRBV7-2 with TRBJ1-6, with D possibly TRBD1 on 6 matching bases. CDR1 and CDR2 (germline): SGHTA, FQGNSA. The CDR3 runs to 14 residues. The CDR3 region is CASSHRDKASPPRF. Here the CDR3 DNA reads TGTGCCAGCAGTCACCGGGACAAGGCTTCACCCCCCCGCTTT.

This clonotype was counted between two and nine times. In nucleotides, the CDR3 is TGCAGTGCCCTGGCGCGCGATGGGATTTCACCCCTCCACTTT. It encodes CSALARDGISPLHF. This chain uses TRBV20-1 with TRBJ1-6; D call uncertain. CDR1 is DFQATT, CDR2 SNEGSKA, per germline (reference sequence). The CDR3 spans 14 residues. V was trimmed by 6 bases and J by 9 bases, leaving 18 bases between them.